A selection of T cell receptor beta chains follows, all from one sample in a study of blood T cells in healthy people across ages. TCRdb reanalysed the 5' RACE reads using MiXCR and keeps one entry per CDR3 protein. The table includes roughly 1.6 million distinct CDR3 sequences, around 36% detected once. Sequenced input: blood. The receptors come from a woman under 40 in good health. CDR3s include the opening cysteine and the closing phenylalanine or tryptophan. Fields, in order: V gene, clone size, D gene, J gene, CDR3 protein, CDR3 DNA. A D gene is named only where the DNA matches it firmly. The size of a clone is reported for some rows only, either as once, few or many, or as a class for expanded clones.

TRBV11-2,-,-,TRBJ2-5,CASSPYRERTQYF,TGTGCCAGCAGCCCCTACAGGGAACGGACCCAGTACTTC
TRBV12-3/TRBV12-4,few,-,TRBJ2-7,CASSIRATYEQYF,TGTGCCAGCAGTATACGGGCCACCTACGAGCAGTACTTC
TRBV5-5,few,-,TRBJ2-7,CASSLYRASYEQYF,TGTGCCAGCAGCTTGTACAGGGCATCCTACGAGCAGTACTTC
TRBV29-1,-,-,TRBJ2-5,CSVEASGQQYF,TGCAGTGTTGAAGCCTCGGGACAACAGTACTTC
TRBV29-1,-,TRBD2,TRBJ2-7,CSVEVQWEGLGEQYF,TGCAGCGTTGAAGTCCAGTGGGAGGGCCTTGGCGAGCAGTACTTC
TRBV7-3,few,TRBD2,TRBJ2-5,CASSGSREGETQYF,TGTGCCAGCAGCGGATCCCGGGAGGGGGAGACCCAGTACTTC
TRBV27,-,-,TRBJ2-7,CASSLFRGVHEQYF,TGTGCCAGCAGTTTATTCCGGGGTGTACACGAGCAGTACTTC
TRBV28,-,TRBD2,TRBJ2-1,CASRPLAGGDNEQFF,TGTGCCAGCAGACCACTAGCGGGAGGGGACAATGAGCAGTTCTTC
TRBV18,-,-,TRBJ1-1,CASSPPGGPEAFF,TGCGCCAGCTCACCACCCGGGGGGCCTGAAGCTTTCTTT
TRBV7-9,-,-,TRBJ2-5,CASSTPGASLETQYF,TGTGCCAGCAGCACCCCCGGGGCTAGTTTAGAGACCCAGTACTTC
TRBV28,many,-,TRBJ1-2,CASRPAGKVTNYGYTF,TGTGCCAGCAGACCGGCCGGCAAAGTTACTAACTATGGCTACACCTTC
TRBV29-1,many,-,TRBJ1-2,CSVESWGLDNYGYTF,TGCAGCGTTGAATCGTGGGGACTTGACAACTATGGCTACACCTTC
TRBV20-1,-,TRBD2,TRBJ2-5,CSATDIGGEETQYF,TGCAGTGCTACGGATATCGGGGGGGAAGAGACCCAGTACTTC
TRBV6-2/TRBV6-3,-,TRBD2,TRBJ2-3,CASSYLYGGSTDTQYF,TGTGCCAGCAGTTACTTGTACGGGGGGAGCACAGATACGCAGTATTTT
TRBV4-1,-,-,TRBJ1-6,CASSPLQGMNSPLHF,TGCGCCAGCAGCCCCCTCCAGGGGATGAATTCACCCCTCCACTTT
TRBV10-3,-,TRBD2,TRBJ2-1,CATGASGSNEQFF,TGTGCCACCGGGGCTAGCGGGAGCAATGAGCAGTTCTTC
TRBV20-1,-,TRBD1,TRBJ2-5,CSARRDREQETQYF,TGCAGTGCTCGCCGGGACAGGGAACAAGAGACCCAGTACTTC
TRBV4-1,few,-,TRBJ2-7,CASSLGRPTLSYEQYF,TGCGCCAGCAGCCTTGGAAGGCCGACCCTCTCCTACGAGCAGTACTTC
TRBV30,-,-,TRBJ1-5,CAWSVIGGQPQHF,TGTGCCTGGAGTGTGATCGGAGGTCAGCCCCAGCATTTT
TRBV21-1,-,-,TRBJ1-5,CASSEEGEGKNQPQHF,TGTGCCAGCAGCGAGGAAGGGGAGGGAAAGAATCAGCCCCAGCATTTT
TRBV28,few,TRBD1,TRBJ1-1,CASSPLRGQGGSIRRAFPEAFF,TGTGCCAGCAGTCCCTTAAGGGGACAGGGCGGATCGATACGGCGGGCCTTTCCTGAAGCTTTCTTT
TRBV4-1,-,TRBD1,TRBJ2-5,CASSPTGTAKEVWETQYF,TGCGCCAGCAGCCCCACTGGGACAGCGAAAGAAGTTTGGGAGACCCAGTACTTC
TRBV20-1,few,-,TRBJ1-5,CSARWGNQPQHF,TGCAGTGCTAGATGGGGCAATCAGCCCCAGCATTTT
TRBV7-9,-,-,TRBJ2-5,CASSLGAGDGETQYF,TGTGCCAGCAGCCTCGGGGCTGGGGACGGGGAGACCCAGTACTTC
TRBV7-9,-,-,TRBJ1-1,CASSFGLGMNTEAFF,TGTGCCAGCAGCTTCGGATTGGGGATGAACACTGAAGCTTTCTTT
TRBV12-3/TRBV12-4,few,-,TRBJ2-7,CASSWAEQYF,TGTGCCAGCAGTTGGGCGGAGCAGTACTTC
TRBV12-3/TRBV12-4,-,-,TRBJ1-6,CASTAALGSPLHF,TGTGCCAGCACCGCCGCTCTGGGCTCACCCCTCCACTTT
TRBV13,few,TRBD2,TRBJ2-3,CASSLLSAGVMTDTQYF,TGTGCCAGCAGCTTACTCTCGGCGGGAGTCATGACAGATACGCAGTATTTT
TRBV18,-,-,TRBJ2-7,CASSPVGRYEQYF,TGTGCCAGCTCACCAGTGGGTCGGTACGAGCAGTACTTC
TRBV11-1,-,-,TRBJ2-1,CASNPSGRGSDEQFF,TGTGCCAGCAACCCAAGTGGGCGAGGGTCCGATGAGCAGTTCTTC
TRBV4-2,many,TRBD1,TRBJ2-5,CASSQEGGQGRPQYF,TGTGCCAGCAGCCAAGAGGGGGGACAGGGTCGTCCCCAGTACTTC
TRBV10-3,few,-,TRBJ2-7,CAISGTRDRSSYEQYF,TGTGCCATCAGTGGAACCCGGGACCGAAGCTCCTACGAGCAGTACTTC
TRBV20-1,few,TRBD1,TRBJ2-7,CSAEDRDSYEQYF,TGCAGTGCTGAGGACAGGGATTCTTACGAGCAGTACTTC
TRBV10-2,few,TRBD2,TRBJ2-7,CASSDPRKRDPYEQYF,TGCGCCAGCAGTGACCCCCGGAAGCGGGACCCCTACGAGCAGTACTTC
TRBV6-5,once,TRBD1,TRBJ2-7,CASSGTELMEQYF,TGTGCCAGCTCCGGGACAGAGCTGATGGAGCAGTACTTC
TRBV20-1,-,-,TRBJ2-3,CSAIQGITQYF,TGCAGTGCCATCCAGGGTATTACGCAGTATTTT
TRBV6-5,few,-,TRBJ2-2,CASSPRLPNTGELFF,TGTGCCAGCAGCCCCCGACTTCCGAACACCGGGGAGCTGTTTTTT
TRBV27,-,-,TRBJ1-1,CASSSRAEGAEAFF,TGTGCCAGCAGTTCCAGGGCAGAGGGCGCTGAAGCTTTCTTT
TRBV9,few,-,TRBJ2-2,CASSVAGVNTGELFF,TGTGCCAGCAGCGTAGCGGGGGTTAACACCGGGGAGCTGTTTTTT
TRBV25-1,-,TRBD2,TRBJ2-3,CASSEGLDTDTQYF,TGTGCCAGCAGTGAAGGACTAGATACAGATACGCAGTATTTT
TRBV6-6,-,TRBD1,TRBJ2-1,CTSSPPGQGARNEQFF,TGTACCAGCAGTCCCCCGGGACAGGGGGCGAGGAATGAGCAGTTCTTC
TRBV4-1,many,TRBD2,TRBJ2-7,CASSQGPTSGSGEQYF,TGCGCCAGCAGCCAAGGGCCAACTAGCGGGAGCGGTGAGCAGTACTTC
TRBV20-1,many,TRBD2,TRBJ2-1,CSARALTSVYNEQFF,TGCAGTGCTAGAGCCCTTACTAGCGTTTACAATGAGCAGTTCTTC
TRBV10-3,few,TRBD2,TRBJ2-7,CAISSLVGGGYEQYF,TGTGCCATCAGCAGTCTAGTGGGCGGGGGCTACGAGCAGTACTTC
TRBV27,-,-,TRBJ2-2,CATKGVPTGELFF,TGTGCCACGAAGGGAGTTCCCACCGGGGAGCTGTTTTTT
TRBV4-1,-,-,TRBJ2-1,CASSRIQGESSYNEQFF,TGCGCCAGCAGCCGCATACAGGGCGAAAGCTCCTACAATGAGCAGTTCTTC
TRBV6-1,-,-,TRBJ1-1,CASSGPSRLARGTEAFF,TGTGCCAGCAGTGGACCCTCCCGATTGGCTAGGGGCACTGAAGCTTTCTTT
TRBV6-2/TRBV6-3,-,TRBD2,TRBJ2-1,CASSYGLAGFYNEQFF,TGTGCCAGCAGTTACGGACTAGCGGGATTTTACAATGAGCAGTTCTTC
TRBV11-2,once,TRBD2,TRBJ2-5,CASSPRRGMGQETQYF,TGTGCCAGCAGCCCCCGGCGGGGGATGGGACAAGAGACCCAGTACTTC
TRBV20-1,few,-,TRBJ1-1,CSASGVQGTMNTEAFF,TGCAGTGCTAGCGGAGTCCAGGGGACCATGAACACTGAAGCTTTCTTT